This entry lists 21 T cell receptor beta chains sequenced from one sample in a study of OX40 agonist ivuxolimab in advanced cancers. Assay used: immunoSEQ multiplex PCR; TCRdb lists only in-frame clones, some missing. The table includes about 35,000 clones, about nine tenths detected once. Material: CD4+ or CD8+ T cells sorted from blood, obtained in a trial of the OX40 agonist ivuxolimab. These receptors were collected from an adult with an advanced solid tumor such as melanoma, head and neck, liver or kidney cancer.

This clone came up once. The J gene is TRBJ1-5, the V gene TRBV27; TRBD1 matches at 9 bases. Germline lookup yields CDR1 MNHEY and CDR2 SMNVEV (reference sequence). CDR3 size: 15 residues. V gave up 6 bases and J gave up 7 bases; unmatched junction bases: 10. The CDR3 reads CASRLGGQGWQPQHF. CDR3 coding DNA: TGTGCCAGCAGACTAGGGGGACAGGGCTGGCAGCCCCAGCATTTT.

The chain has TRBV27 and TRBJ2-7, with D possibly TRBD2 on 6 matching bases. Germline assignment: CDR1 MNHEY and CDR2 SMNVEV (reference sequence). V was cut by 1 base and J by 5 bases, with 18 bases left in between. The CDR3 has 16 residues. The CDR3 DNA follows: TGTGCCAGCAGTTTATTAGTCCCGTCCTCGGGGGACGAGCAGTACTTC. Its protein product is CASSLLVPSSGDEQYF.

CDR3 DNA: TGTGCCAGCAGTTTGGGGGGAGAATCCGGCTACACCTTC. Its protein product is CASSLGGESGYTF. The chain is built from TRBV27 and TRBJ1-2; D is possibly TRBD1 (5 bases). The germline V gene has CDR1 MNHEY and CDR2 SMNVEV (reference sequence). This CDR3 is built from 13 residues. V was shortened by 3 bases and J by 8 bases, with 13 bases between the two germline ends.

This chain uses TRBV6-1 with TRBJ2-7; D is unclear. Trimming took off 3 bases at V and 3 bases at J, with 6 bases between the two ends. Per the germline V gene, CDR1 is MNHNS and CDR2 is SASEGT. The CDR3 has 12 residues. CDR3 loop: CASSDQLYEQYF. The DNA for the CDR3 is TGTGCCAGCAGTGATCAGCTCTACGAGCAGTACTTC.

The count of this clone is one. The rearrangement links TRBV28 to TRBJ1-1; TRBD1 is a possible D gene (5 bases). Germline assignment: CDR1 MDHEN and CDR2 SYDVKM. V lost 6 bases and J 1 base, leaving 12 bases between the germline ends. The CDR3 sequence is 14 residues long. CDR3 sequence reads: CASSQGRWNTEAFF. The CDR3 DNA sequence: TGTGCCAGCAGCCAGGGACGTTGGAACACTGAAGCTTTCTTT.

This chain connects TRBV10-2 to TRBJ1-5; no definite D call. The CDR3 has 14 residues. Germline V CDR1 and CDR2: WSHSY, SAAADI. V was trimmed by 1 base and J by 1 base, leaving 5 bases between them. Here the CDR3 reads CASSEWMSNQPQHF. CDR3 nucleotides: TGCGCCAGCAGTGAGTGGATGAGCAATCAGCCCCAGCATTTT.

The chain links TRBV27 to TRBJ2-1; D not certain. V lost 0 bases and J 10 bases, leaving 10 bases between the germline ends. The CDR3 is 13 residues long. The germline CDR1 and CDR2 sequences are MNHEY and SMNVEV (reference sequence). The CDR3 DNA is TGTGCCAGCAGTTTATCCCCCCCCGGGGAGCAGTTCTTC. Its protein is CASSLSPPGEQFF.

This rearrangement joins TRBV7-9 to TRBJ1-1, with no clear D. With 5 bases removed from V and 1 base from J, the gap between germline ends came to 14 bases. CDR1 and CDR2 from the germline V gene are SEHNR and FQNEAQ (reference sequence). This CDR3 comprises 15 residues. Written as DNA, the CDR3 is TGTGCCAGCAGCCCCGCTGTATTGGGGAACACTGAAGCTTTCTTT. Translated: CASSPAVLGNTEAFF.

As DNA, the CDR3 is TGTGCCAGCACCAAGACGACAGGGGGCCACACTGAAGCTTTCTTT. Translating it yields CASTKTTGGHTEAFF. The chain has TRBV19 and TRBJ1-1, with TRBD1 matching 10 bases. Per germline, CDR1 LNHDA and CDR2 SQIVND (reference sequence). The CDR3 has 15 residues. V lost 9 bases and J lost 3; bases outside the gene matches: 10. The full variable domain, rest sourced from reference TRBV19 and TRBJ1-1, is DGGITQSPKYLFRKEGQNVTLSCEQNLNHDAMYWYRQDPGQGLRLIYYSQIVNDFQKGDIAEGYSVSREKKESFPLTVTSAQKNPTAFYLCASTKTTGGHTEAFFGQGTRLTVV.

The V call is TRBV29-1, the J call TRBJ2-2; possible D gene TRBD1, 6 bases. This CDR3 comprises 15 residues. Germline V CDR1 and CDR2: SQVTM, ANQGSEA. Trimming removed 1 base from V and 0 bases from J, with 9 bases in between. CDR3 bases: TGCAGCGTTGAAGGGGGGCCGACGAACACCGGGGAGCTGTTTTTT. It specifies CSVEGGPTNTGELFF.

This clone was found once. In DNA, the CDR3 is TGTGCCAGCAGCCCAGACACAGCGCGAACCGGGGAGCTGTTTTTT. It is translated as CASSPDTARTGELFF. This chain joins TRBV28 and TRBJ2-2; D ambiguous. This CDR3 region has 15 residues. V lost 6 bases and J 5 bases, leaving 16 bases between the germline ends. Germline V CDR1 and CDR2: MDHEN, SYDVKM.

This sequence joins TRBV7-2 and TRBJ2-7; 7 nucleotides agree with TRBD1. The germline V gene has CDR1 SGHTA and CDR2 FQGNSA. Trimming at V came to 5 bases and at J to 4 bases, leaving 5 bases not matched to a gene. This CDR3 spans 13 amino acids. The CDR3 DNA is TGTGCCAGCAGCCTAGGGGACAGTTACGAGCAGTACTTC. This codes for CASSLGDSYEQYF. The entire variable domain, with the rest obtained from reference TRBV7-2 and TRBJ2-7, is as follows: GAGVSQSPSNKVTEKGKDVELRCDPISGHTALYWYRQSLGQGLEFLIYFQGNSAPDKSGLPSDRFSAERTGGSVSTLTIQRTQQEDSAVYLCASSLGDSYEQYFGPGTRLTVT.

The rearrangement uses TRBV7-3 and TRBJ2-7; D gene unclear. The length of the CDR3 is 13 residues. V was shortened by 3 bases and J by 6 bases, with 12 bases between the two germline ends. The V gene's germline CDR1 is SGHTA and CDR2 FQGTGA. This chain's CDR3 is CASSFGPTGEQYF. Written as DNA, the CDR3 is TGTGCCAGCAGCTTTGGCCCAACCGGCGAGCAGTACTTC. The full variable domain, its missing parts supplied by reference TRBV7-3 and TRBJ2-7, is GAGVSQTPSNKVTEKGKYVELRCDPISGHTALYWYRQSLGQGPEFLIYFQGTGAADDSGLPNDRFFAVRPEGSVSTLKIQRTERGDSAVYLCASSFGPTGEQYFGPGTRLTVT.

The rearrangement links TRBV27 to TRBJ2-7, with TRBD2 matching 7 bases. J was trimmed by 7 bases and V by 5 bases; bases with no gene match: 11. The CDR3 covers 14 residues. Germline V gene lookup returns CDR1 MNHEY and CDR2 SMNVEV (reference sequence). The CDR3 loop is CASSPVASGLEQYF. In DNA, the CDR3 is TGTGCCAGCAGTCCCGTGGCTAGCGGCCTTGAGCAGTACTTC.

The rearrangement joins TRBV6-1 to TRBJ1-2, with D hard to call. Germline lookup yields CDR1 MNHNS and CDR2 SASEGT. The V gene lost 4 bases and the J gene lost 2 bases, with 17 bases spanning the gap. The CDR3 is 16 amino acids. CDR3 amino acids: CASSVSTSMRNYGYTF. CDR3 nucleotides: TGTGCCAGCAGTGTGTCAACCTCTATGCGAAACTATGGCTACACCTTC.

This rearrangement joins TRBV4-3 to TRBJ2-3, with D tentatively TRBD2 (5 bases). Germline V gene lookup returns CDR1 LGHNA and CDR2 YSLEER. CDR3 length: 17 amino acids. Trimming removed 1 base from V and 1 base from J, with 15 bases in between. This CDR3 reads CASSQVLLGSGTDTQYF. As DNA, the CDR3 is TGCGCCAGCAGCCAAGTTCTCCTTGGGAGCGGCACAGATACGCAGTATTTT.

The chain recombines TRBV5-6 with TRBJ1-2; unclear D gene. The germline V and J ends were trimmed by 4 bases and 2 bases, with 6 bases remaining between them. The CDR3 is 12 residues long. The germline V gene has CDR1 SGHDT and CDR2 YYEEEE. In DNA, the CDR3 is TGTGCCAGCAGCCCAAAAAACTATGGCTACACCTTC. This gives the protein CASSPKNYGYTF. The full variable domain, its missing parts supplied by reference TRBV5-6 and TRBJ1-2, is DAGVTQSPTHLIKTRGQQVTLRCSPKSGHDTVSWYQQALGQGPQFIFQYYEEEERQRGNFPDRFSGHQFPNYSSELNVNALLLGDSALYLCASSPKNYGYTFGSGTRLTVV.

V usage is TRBV19 and J usage is TRBJ2-1; 10 bases agree with TRBD2. CDR1 is LNHDA, CDR2 SQIVND, per germline (reference sequence). V lost 1 base, J lost 10 bases, and 7 bases stayed unmatched. The CDR3 is 15 amino acids. The CDR3 protein is CASSIVLAGVIEQFF. Here the CDR3 DNA reads TGTGCCAGTAGTATAGTGCTAGCGGGGGTCATAGAGCAGTTCTTC.

The chain uses TRBV5-6 and TRBJ1-4; D gene ambiguous. CDR1 is SGHDT and CDR2 is YYEEEE in the germline V gene. The CDR3 runs to 14 residues. V was trimmed by 4 bases and J by 2 bases, leaving 9 bases between them. CDR3 bases: TGTGCCAGCAGCCCAACGGGCACTAATGAAAAACTGTTTTTT. It encodes CASSPTGTNEKLFF.

This sequence joins TRBV5-4 and TRBJ2-3; D gene uncertain. The CDR3 runs 15 residues. V lost 3 bases, J lost 0 bases, and 11 bases lay in between. Germline V gene lookup returns CDR1 SGHNT and CDR2 YYREEE (reference sequence). The CDR3 nucleotides are TGTGCCAGCAGCTCTGGAGTGTCTAGCACAGATACGCAGTATTTT. Protein: CASSSGVSSTDTQYF.

CDR3 in DNA: TGTGCCAGCAGTGCCATGCCTCCGGGACAGGGGGACAATGAGCAGTTCTTC. Encoded protein: CASSAMPPGQGDNEQFF. The chain employs TRBV6-1 and TRBJ2-1, with TRBD1 matching over 11 bases. V was pared by 4 bases and J by 5 bases, with 10 bases of the junction left unmatched. CDR1 is MNHNS, CDR2 SASEGT, per germline. The CDR3 is 17 residues long.